Listed below are T cell receptor beta chains from one sample, sequenced in a study of PD-1 blockade in classical Hodgkin lymphoma. TCRdb's table, derived via immunoSEQ multiplex PCR, lists solely in-frame clones and lacks some. The table lists more than 20,000 clones, around 84% of them singletons, with 2.5% in the top ten. This specimen was peripheral blood mononuclear cells (PBMCs), taken at baseline. Receptors were obtained from a human donor with classical Hodgkin lymphoma. Each CDR3 is given with its conserved first and last residue. Each record gives: V gene, J gene, CDR3 protein.

>TRBV6-1|TRBJ1-5
CASSEIGSIGQGSYYSNQPQHF
>TRBV9|TRBJ1-4
CASSPQDSNEKLFF
>TRBV7-8|TRBJ1-5
CASSLGEDQPQHF
>TRBV5-1|TRBJ2-1
CASSLAGDTYNEQFF
>TRBV6-5|TRBJ1-1
CASRPGQKTTEAFF
>TRBV21-1|TRBJ2-1
CASSQSPAGASYNEQFF
>TRBV6-4|TRBJ2-1
CASKRRVQIYNEQFF
>TRBV6-5|TRBJ2-1
CASRTSGGDHEQFF
>TRBV7-2|TRBJ2-7
CASSGGAGRASEQYF
>TRBV6-5|TRBJ1-1
CASSSTGGLTEAFF
>TRBV27|TRBJ2-1
CASSLSSYNEQFF
>TRBV5-1|TRBJ2-1
CASSMTGGSYNEQFF
>TRBV5-1|TRBJ1-4
CASSLAGGNEKLFF
>TRBV5-1|TRBJ2-3
CASSPLAGMLTDTQYF
>TRBV5-1|TRBJ1-1
CASSLAGHTEAFF
>TRBV5-1|TRBJ1-2
CASSLEGQTYYGYTF
>TRBV7-8|TRBJ2-7
CASSLDRGYEQYF
>TRBV5-1|TRBJ1-5
CASSLGGTGNQPQHF
>TRBV19|TRBJ2-5
CASSTGTGVVTQYF
>TRBV5-1|TRBJ1-2
CASSWDSQGGYTF